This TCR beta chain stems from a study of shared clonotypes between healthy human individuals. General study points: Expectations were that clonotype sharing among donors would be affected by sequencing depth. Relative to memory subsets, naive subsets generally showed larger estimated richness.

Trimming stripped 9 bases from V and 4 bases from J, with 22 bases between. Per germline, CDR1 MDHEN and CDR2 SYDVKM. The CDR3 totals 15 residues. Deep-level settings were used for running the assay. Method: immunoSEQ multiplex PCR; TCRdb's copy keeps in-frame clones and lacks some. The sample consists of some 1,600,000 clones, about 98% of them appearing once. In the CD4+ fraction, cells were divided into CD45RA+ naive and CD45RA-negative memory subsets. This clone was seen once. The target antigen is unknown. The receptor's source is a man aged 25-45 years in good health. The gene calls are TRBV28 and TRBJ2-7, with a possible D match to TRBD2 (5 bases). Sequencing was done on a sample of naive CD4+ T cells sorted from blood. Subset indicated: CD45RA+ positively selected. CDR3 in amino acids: CASPYSGASGYEQYF. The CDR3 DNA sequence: TGTGCCAGTCCCTACTCGGGCGCGTCGGGATACGAGCAGTACTTC.